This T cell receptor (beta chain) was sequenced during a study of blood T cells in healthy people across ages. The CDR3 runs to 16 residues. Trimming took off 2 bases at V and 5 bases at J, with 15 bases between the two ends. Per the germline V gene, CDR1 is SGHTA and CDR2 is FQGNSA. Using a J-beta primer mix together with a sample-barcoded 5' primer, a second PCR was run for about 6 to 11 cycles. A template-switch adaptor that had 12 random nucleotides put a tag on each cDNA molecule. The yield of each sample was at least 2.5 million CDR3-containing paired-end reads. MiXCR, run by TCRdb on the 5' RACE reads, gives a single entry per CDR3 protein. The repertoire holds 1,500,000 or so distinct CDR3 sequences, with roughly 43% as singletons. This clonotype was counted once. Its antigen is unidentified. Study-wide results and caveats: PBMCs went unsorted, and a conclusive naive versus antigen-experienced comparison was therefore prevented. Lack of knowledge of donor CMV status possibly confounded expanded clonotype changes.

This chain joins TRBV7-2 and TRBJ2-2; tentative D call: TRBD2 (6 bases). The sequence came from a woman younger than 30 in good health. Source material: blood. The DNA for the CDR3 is TGTGCCAGCAGCTTACTCGCTAGCGTAAGGACCGGGGAGCTGTTTTTT. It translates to CASSLLASVRTGELFF.